These T cell receptor beta chains were read from a single sample in a study of blood T cell repertoires in COVID-19. Assay used: immunoSEQ multiplex PCR; TCRdb lists only in-frame clones, some missing. The table records 62,000 or so clones, roughly 80% of them present only once. The sequenced sample was PBMCs or T cells enriched from blood (not recorded which). The source is a woman in her thirties or forties with acute COVID-19. Both conserved end residues are part of each CDR3. The D gene is left open where the match is weak. The size field is filled for only some rows; it gives once, few, many or a size class.

>TRBD2|TRBJ2-7|.|TRBV5-8
CASSSEPARGGEQYF
TGTGCCAGCAGCTCGGAGCCGGCCCGGGGGGGGGAGCAGTACTTC
>TRBD2|TRBJ2-3|once|TRBV7-9
CASSYPSGILDTQYF
TGTGCCAGCAGCTATCCGAGCGGGATTCTGGATACGCAGTATTTT
>.|TRBJ2-2|.|TRBV3-1/TRBV3-2
CASSQDSSVGELFF
TGTGCCAGCAGCCAAGATTCCAGCGTCGGGGAGCTGTTTTTT
>.|TRBJ1-1|.|TRBV6-5
CASNVRGGGTEAFF
TGTGCCAGCAATGTCCGCGGGGGAGGGACTGAAGCTTTCTTT
>TRBD1|TRBJ1-2|.|TRBV6-2/TRBV6-3
CASSWDRADYGYTF
TGTGCCAGCAGTTGGGACAGGGCGGACTATGGCTACACCTTC
>TRBD2|TRBJ2-7|once|TRBV18
CASSPQRLAGSYEQYF
TGTGCCAGCTCACCACAACGACTAGCGGGCTCCTACGAGCAGTACTTC
>.|TRBJ2-5|.|TRBV7-2
CASSSRAPRPETQYF
TGTGCCAGCAGCTCCAGGGCACCTCGTCCGGAGACCCAGTACTTC
>.|TRBJ1-2|.|TRBV14
CASSTRRLEGQALFYGYTF
TGTGCCAGCAGCACGCGTCGCTTGGAGGGGCAGGCGTTGTTTTATGGCTACACCTTC
>TRBD1|TRBJ2-1|.|TRBV18
CASRGQDVYNEQFF
TGTGCCAGCCGAGGACAGGACGTCTACAATGAGCAGTTCTTC
>.|TRBJ1-1|.|TRBV5-4
CASSLERRAEAFF
TGTGCCAGCAGCTTGGAACGGAGGGCTGAAGCTTTCTTT
>TRBD2|TRBJ2-3|.|TRBV3-1/TRBV3-2
CASSPAEREAPYTDTQYF
TGTGCCAGCAGCCCCGCCGAGCGGGAGGCCCCTTACACAGATACGCAGTATTTT
>.|TRBJ2-2|.|TRBV28
CALGGAGGELFF
TGTGCCCTGGGGGGGGCCGGCGGGGAGCTGTTTTTT
>.|TRBJ1-5|few|TRBV6-5
CASKVVRGNQPQHF
TGTGCCAGCAAGGTGGTTCGGGGCAATCAGCCCCAGCATTTT
>TRBD1|TRBJ1-1|.|TRBV5-4
CASSFRTGGNTEAFF
TGTGCCAGCAGCTTCCGGACAGGGGGGAACACTGAAGCTTTCTTT
>TRBD1|TRBJ1-5|.|TRBV7-9
CASSFGQGYQPQHF
TGTGCCAGCAGCTTTGGACAGGGGTACCAGCCCCAGCATTTT
>.|TRBJ2-1|.|TRBV19
CASSIVKAGYNEQFF
TGTGCCAGTAGTATAGTTAAAGCTGGCTACAATGAGCAGTTCTTC
>.|TRBJ2-1|.|TRBV24-1
CATSALGTDTYNEQFF
TGTGCCACCAGTGCCTTGGGGACTGATACCTACAATGAGCAGTTCTTC
>.|TRBJ1-6|.|TRBV6-5
CASSLDSNSPLHF
TGTGCCAGCAGTTTGGACAGTAATTCACCCCTCCACTTT
>TRBD2|TRBJ2-2|.|TRBV5-1
CASSGGGASGELFF
TGCGCCAGCAGCGGCGGGGGGGCGAGCGGGGAGCTGTTTTTT
>TRBD2|TRBJ2-3|.|TRBV15
CATSREEKRGIDTQYF
TGTGCCACCAGCAGAGAAGAGAAGCGGGGGATAGATACGCAGTATTTT
>.|TRBJ1-1|few|TRBV3-1/TRBV3-2
CASSQGGGTEAFF
TGTGCCAGCAGCCAAGGCGGGGGGACGGAAGCTTTCTTT
>.|TRBJ2-1|once|TRBV24-1
CATSDLGSGLYNEQFF
TGTGCCACCAGTGATTTGGGTAGCGGACTATACAATGAGCAGTTCTTC
>.|TRBJ1-5|once|TRBV4-1
CASSPQTDSSGNQPQHF
TGCGCCAGCAGCCCGCAAACTGACAGCTCTGGCAATCAGCCCCAGCATTTT
>.|TRBJ2-5|.|TRBV10-3
CASKGGLRETQYF
TGTGCCTCCAAGGGGGGACTACGGGAGACCCAGTACTTC
>.|TRBJ2-1|.|TRBV6-1
CASSEGVRAYNEQFF
TGTGCCAGCAGTGAAGGTGTGCGGGCCTACAATGAGCAGTTCTTC
>TRBD1|TRBJ2-7|once|TRBV6-1
CASSFGTVSYEQYF
TGTGCCAGCAGTTTCGGGACAGTCTCCTACGAGCAGTACTTC
>.|TRBJ1-1|.|TRBV9
CASSPQAGSAFF
TGTGCCAGCAGCCCCCAGGCAGGGTCGGCTTTCTTT
>TRBD1|TRBJ1-2|.|TRBV6-6
CASYDRGLGGYTF
TGTGCCAGCTATGACAGGGGGCTCGGTGGCTACACCTTC
>TRBD1|TRBJ1-2|once|TRBV4-2
CASSQGRTGYGYTF
TGTGCCAGCAGCCAGGGAAGGACAGGCTATGGCTACACCTTC
>TRBD2|TRBJ2-1|few|TRBV3-1/TRBV3-2
CASSHVTTSSQMEQFF
TGTGCCAGCAGCCACGTCACGACTAGCTCACAAATGGAGCAGTTCTTC
>TRBD1|TRBJ1-5|.|TRBV7-8
CASSLGRTGDQPQHF
TGTGCCAGCAGCTTAGGTAGGACAGGGGACCAGCCCCAGCATTTT
>.|TRBJ1-2|.|TRBV2
CASPQEGNYGYTF
TGTGCCAGTCCCCAGGAGGGGAACTATGGCTACACCTTC
>.|TRBJ2-1|.|TRBV19
CARGSLGDKGANEQFF
TGTGCCAGGGGATCTCTAGGGGACAAAGGGGCTAATGAGCAGTTCTTC
>TRBD1|TRBJ2-2|.|TRBV15
CATRGRREGGELFF
TGCGCCACCAGGGGGCGGCGCGAAGGGGGGGAGCTGTTTTTT
>.|TRBJ1-6|.|TRBV7-8
CASSLARGSPLHF
TGTGCCAGCAGCTTAGCCAGAGGGTCACCCCTCCACTTT
>.|TRBJ2-1|.|TRBV15
CATSRERGGYNEQFF
TGTGCCACCAGCAGAGAAAGGGGGGGCTACAATGAGCAGTTCTTC
>TRBD1|TRBJ1-2|.|TRBV28
CASLGQGYGYTF
TGTGCCAGCCTGGGACAGGGTTATGGCTACACCTTC
>.|TRBJ1-4|.|TRBV7-8
CASSLSVVRGQVNEKLFF
TGTGCCAGCAGCTTATCGGTAGTCCGGGGTCAGGTGAATGAAAAACTGTTTTTT
>TRBD1|TRBJ1-3|.|TRBV18
CASSPTTGQGSGNTIYF
TGTGCCAGCTCACCTACGACGGGACAGGGTTCCGGAAACACCATATATTTT
>TRBD1|TRBJ1-2|.|TRBV19
CASSIDPDRGNGYTF
TGTGCCAGTAGTATAGACCCCGACAGGGGTAATGGCTACACCTTC
>.|TRBJ2-3|once|TRBV27
CASSSSSVRRTDTQYF
TGTGCCAGCAGTTCCTCGTCGGTCCGGAGAACAGATACGCAGTATTTT
>TRBD2|TRBJ2-3|once|TRBV18
CASSPLLAGGTDTQYF
TGTGCCAGCTCACCCCTGCTAGCGGGGGGCACAGATACGCAGTATTTT
>.|TRBJ2-3|few|TRBV28
CASSPREEDTQYF
TGTGCCAGCAGTCCTAGGGAGGAAGATACGCAGTATTTT
>TRBD2|TRBJ2-7|.|TRBV10-1
CASSPSGSAHEQYF
TGCGCCAGCAGCCCTAGCGGGAGTGCCCACGAGCAGTACTTC
>.|TRBJ2-1|.|TRBV7-6
CASSSVVVSNNEQFF
TGTGCCAGCAGCTCGGTGGTGGTTAGTAACAATGAGCAGTTCTTC
>TRBD1|TRBJ2-3|.|TRBV19
CASSMRQGPDTQYF
TGTGCCAGTAGTATGAGACAGGGGCCAGATACGCAGTATTTT
>.|TRBJ1-1|once|TRBV9
CASSTIQGSEGEAFF
TGTGCCAGCAGCACAATACAGGGCTCCGAAGGTGAAGCTTTCTTT
>TRBD2|TRBJ2-3|.|TRBV29-1
CSAAGTSGRTDTQYF
TGCAGCGCTGCCGGGACTAGCGGGAGGACAGATACGCAGTATTTT
>TRBD1|TRBJ1-5|.|TRBV10-3
CAISDTGTGLFNQPQHF
TGTGCCATCAGTGACACCGGGACAGGGCTGTTCAATCAGCCCCAGCATTTT
>.|TRBJ1-2|.|TRBV11-2
CASSLEYRANYGYTF
TGTGCCAGCAGCTTAGAGTACAGGGCGAACTATGGCTACACCTTC
>.|TRBJ1-6|few|TRBV5-1
CASSLGVQNSPLHF
TGCGCCAGCAGCTTAGGGGTGCAAAATTCACCCCTCCACTTT
>.|TRBJ2-1|once|TRBV7-9
CASRYTSFRVFF
TGTGCCAGCAGATACACTAGCTTTAGGGTGTTCTTC
>TRBD2|TRBJ2-3|.|TRBV4-2
CASSQVIAGGGTDTQYF
TGTGCCAGCAGCCAAGTGATAGCGGGAGGTGGCACAGATACGCAGTATTTT
>TRBD1|TRBJ2-2|.|TRBV29-1
CSTMIQGAGELFF
TGCAGCACAATGATACAGGGGGCCGGGGAGCTGTTTTTT
>TRBD1|TRBJ1-2|few|TRBV29-1
CSTGDRGDYGYTF
TGCAGCACGGGGGACAGGGGGGACTATGGCTACACCTTC
>.|TRBJ2-3|.|TRBV19
CASSWTSSTDTQYF
TGTGCCAGTAGTTGGACATCTAGCACAGATACGCAGTATTTT
>.|TRBJ1-3|.|TRBV19
CASSISSIPGNTIYF
TGTGCCAGTAGTATATCATCTATCCCTGGAAACACCATATATTTT
>.|TRBJ1-1|.|TRBV18
CASSPSGGSNTEAFF
TGTGCCAGCTCACCTTCGGGGGGCTCAAACACTGAAGCTTTCTTT
>.|TRBJ2-2|.|TRBV19
CASSAGLLNTGELFF
TGTGCCAGTAGTGCGGGACTCTTGAACACCGGGGAGCTGTTTTTT
>.|TRBJ1-2|.|TRBV3-1/TRBV3-2
CASSRSGTSNYGYTF
TGTGCCAGCAGCCGCTCCGGGACATCTAACTATGGCTACACCTTC